This T cell receptor (beta chain) was captured by sequencing in a study of human T cells and chemical hapten exposure. TCRdb processed the RACE reads anew with MiXCR; each CDR3 protein has one entry. The sample records tens of thousands of distinct CDR3 sequences, approximately 11% being singletons. Specified time point: patch test 3, about 24 weeks after DPC sensitization. Treatment in this sample: therapeutic diphenylcyclopropenone sensitization with weekly scalp DPC. RNA extraction used unfractionated whole blood as the source of total RNA. This clonotype was detected only a few times. Antigen: not known. Study results and caveats: There was no change with DPC sensitization in TCRs above 1 in 1000 frequency.

The source was whole blood, collected in connection with sensitization to the hapten diphenylcyclopropenone (DPC). This clonotype was obtained from a woman in her twenties or thirties with alopecia areata. Some clones in this sample may be carry-over from other donors' samples.

CDR3 sequence (DNA): TGCAGTGCTTCGGGACCCAGGATGTTGGGTGCTTTCTTT. This encodes CSASGPRMLGAFF. The J gene is TRBJ1-1, the V gene TRBV20-1; D perhaps matches TRBD1 (5 bases). Looked up from germline, CDR1 is DFQATT and CDR2 is SNEGSKA (reference sequence). Trimming stripped 5 bases from V and 11 bases from J, with 21 bases between. The CDR3 is made up of 13 amino acids.